The 10 T cell receptor beta chains below come from one sample, sequenced in a study of cytomegalovirus exposure and HLA in healthy donors. It was with 60 Vbeta and 13 Jbeta primers that the PCR ran. Clones were sequenced by immunoSEQ multiplex PCR, and TCRdb holds only the in-frame ones, with some missing. The sample shows about 210,000 clones, about three quarters of them seen only once. Material: PBMCs. These receptors were taken from a male donor in good health and CMV-seronegative.

The chain couples TRBV19 to TRBJ2-1; a weak D match, TRBD1 (5 bases). There are 15 residues in the CDR3. Trimming left V 5 bases short and J 0 bases short, with 11 bases between. Per the germline V gene, CDR1 is LNHDA and CDR2 is SQIVND (reference sequence). CDR3 region: CASSADRNSYNEQFF. The CDR3 DNA follows: TGTGCCAGTAGTGCAGACAGAAACTCCTACAATGAGCAGTTCTTC.

The rearrangement links TRBV11-1 to TRBJ2-3; D is ambiguous. The CDR3 consists of 14 residues. V lost 4 bases, J lost 4 bases, and 12 bases lay in between. Germline CDR1 reads SGHAT; CDR2 reads FQDESV (reference sequence). The CDR3 sequence: CASSWSPDSDTQYF. The CDR3 region has the DNA TGTGCCAGCAGCTGGAGTCCTGATTCAGATACGCAGTATTTT.

In regard to this clone: The same CDR3 is also encoded by other DNA sequences in this sample. The gene calls are TRBV11-3 and TRBJ2-7; 8 bases map to TRBD2. CDR1 and CDR2 (germline): SGHNT, YENEEA. The CDR3 runs to 14 residues. V trimming: 2 bases; J trimming: 1 base; junction bases outside the gene matches: 1. The DNA of the CDR3 is TGTGCCAGCAGCTTAACGGGGGGGTCCTACGAGCAGTACTTC. Its translation: CASSLTGGSYEQYF.

In its sample, this clone was seen a few times. The rearrangement joins TRBV27 to TRBJ1-1, with a tentative D call TRBD1 (5 bases). CDR3 length equals 13 residues. Trimming stripped 6 bases from V and 3 bases from J, with 11 bases between. Germline values: CDR1 MNHEY, CDR2 SMNVEV (reference sequence). The CDR3 here is CASSSGWDTEAFF. CDR3 nucleotides: TGTGCCAGCAGCTCAGGGTGGGACACTGAAGCTTTCTTT.

This chain joins TRBV29-1 and TRBJ2-1; a weak D match, TRBD2 (6 bases). Germline CDR1 SQVTM, CDR2 ANQGSEA. With 7 bases removed from V and 10 bases from J, the gap between germline ends came to 17 bases. The CDR3 runs to 12 residues. In nucleotides, the CDR3 is TGCAGCGCCCCTGGGGGGAGTCGAGAGCAGTTCTTC. Its translation: CSAPGGSREQFF.

This chain uses TRBV2 with TRBJ1-5; 11 bases line up with TRBD1. The V and J ends lost 9 bases and 1 base, in that order; junction bases with no gene match: 8. Germline CDR1 is SNHLY and CDR2 is FYNNEI. The CDR3 is 16 amino acids. For the CDR3, the DNA is TGTGCCAGTCATAGGACAGGGGGCGCGAGCAATCAGCCCCAGCATTTT. Translated, it gives CASHRTGGASNQPQHF.

The J gene is TRBJ1-5, the V gene TRBV28, with D unresolved. CDR3 length: 13 residues. Germline-derived CDR1 and CDR2 are MDHEN and SYDVKM. V lost 2 bases and J lost 6, with 8 bases in between. CDR3 nucleotides: TGTGCCAGCAGTTTAAGCCTTATTCAGCCCCAGCATTTT. Protein: CASSLSLIQPQHF.

The chain joins TRBV7-3 to TRBJ1-1; D call uncertain. Germline V CDR1 and CDR2: SGHTA, FQGTGA. V lost 4 bases and J 5 bases, leaving 11 bases between the germline ends. This CDR3 spans 13 amino acids. The CDR3 DNA reads TGTGCCAGCAGCTCCGGGAGACCTACTGAAGCTTTCTTT. Translating gives CASSSGRPTEAFF.

This clone was counted a few times. The chain has TRBV4-2 and TRBJ2-3, with D maybe TRBD2 (5 bases). Germline lookup yields CDR1 LGHNA and CDR2 YNFKEQ. Trimming removed 0 bases from V and 4 bases from J, with 11 bases in between. This CDR3 comprises 15 residues. The CDR3, as DNA: TGTGCCAGCAGCCAAGAAAACGGAGCGGCAGATACGCAGTATTTT. It encodes CASSQENGAADTQYF.

The rearrangement uses TRBV5-4 and TRBJ1-2; 9 nucleotides match TRBD1. V shed 4 bases, J shed 10 bases, and the junction held 11 bases outside the gene matches. CDR1 and CDR2 from the germline V gene are SGHNT and YYREEE (reference sequence). CDR3 length: 14 residues. The chain's CDR3 is CASSAAQGARVYTF. Written as DNA, the CDR3 is TGTGCCAGCAGCGCCGCACAGGGGGCGCGAGTCTACACCTTC.